Listed here are 14 T cell receptor beta chains from one sample, sequenced in a study of chemoradiotherapy in HPV16-positive cancers. The data were produced by immunoSEQ multiplex PCR, yet TCRdb's version contains in-frame clones alone and is incomplete. In the table there are 3,000 to 4,000 clones, 60% to 80% of which are singletons. This specimen was acquired from a patient who underwent chemoradiotherapy. The source is a human donor with HPV-associated anogenital cancer.

About this clone itself: The junction differs from germline at one of its ends, possibly a read error. J is TRBJ2-5 and V is TRBV5-6; 8 bases are a match to TRBD1. The CDR3 length is 13 residues. CDR1 and CDR2 from the germline V gene are SGHDT and YYEEEE. The chain's CDR3 is CASSLVSDRALHF. CDR3 bases: TGTGCCAGCAGCTTGGTTTCGGACAGGGCCCTACACTTC.

This clone appeared a few times. In DNA form, the CDR3 reads TGCGCCAGCAGCCAACGGACGGACTATAATTCACCCCTCCACTTT. This encodes CASSQRTDYNSPLHF. The chain is built from TRBV4-1 and TRBJ1-6; D is ambiguous. Germline lookup yields CDR1 MGHRA and CDR2 YSYEKL. The V end was cut by 2 bases, the J end by 3 bases, with 8 bases between. The CDR3 contains 15 residues.

V is TRBV4-1 and J is TRBJ1-1; D is unresolved. The CDR3 totals 16 residues. V was shortened by 1 base and J by 6 bases, with 18 bases between the two germline ends. Germline V gene data show CDR1 as MGHRA and CDR2 as YSYEKL. The CDR3 DNA is TGCGCCAGCAGCCAAGGTTTATGGGCCGAGGGCCCTGAAGCTTTCTTT. This translates into CASSQGLWAEGPEAFF.

The V and J genes are TRBV7-3 and TRBJ1-6; 7 nucleotides align to TRBD1. After removal of 5 bases from V and 0 bases from J, the junction contained 10 bases not matched to a gene. The CDR3 is 18 amino acids. Germline CDR1 and CDR2: SGHTA and FQGTGA. The CDR3 sequence: CASSRDSRESSYNSPLHF. The CDR3 coding sequence is TGTGCCAGCAGCCGGGACAGTCGGGAGAGCTCCTATAATTCACCCCTCCACTTT. Full variable domain (rest looked up from reference TRBV7-3 and TRBJ1-6): GAGVSQTPSNKVTEKGKYVELRCDPISGHTALYWYRQSLGQGPEFLIYFQGTGAADDSGLPNDRFFAVRPEGSVSTLKIQRTERGDSAVYLCASSRDSRESSYNSPLHFGNGTRLTVT.

CDR3 coding DNA: TGTGCCAGCAGCTCGAGACAGGGAGGTTCACCCCTCCACTTT. Translation gives CASSSRQGGSPLHF. V usage is TRBV5-6 and J usage is TRBJ1-6; 7 bases map to TRBD1. The CDR3 loop spans 14 amino acids. J was trimmed by 9 bases and V by 3 bases; bases with no gene match: 6. Germline CDR1 and CDR2: SGHDT and YYEEEE.

The DNA for the CDR3 is TGCGCCAGCAGCCAAGTAAGGGGCATGGCGTACGAGCAGTACTTC. This translates into CASSQVRGMAYEQYF. The chain carries TRBV4-3 and TRBJ2-7, with a tentative D call TRBD1 (5 bases). With 1 base removed from V and 4 bases from J, the gap between germline ends came to 14 bases. CDR3 size: 15 residues. Per the germline V gene, CDR1 is LGHNA and CDR2 is YSLEER.

The rearrangement links TRBV15 to TRBJ2-7, with a possible D match to TRBD2 (5 bases). CDR1 is LNHNV and CDR2 is YYDKDF in the germline V gene (reference sequence). CDR3 length: 13 residues. V lost 0 bases and J lost 3, with 6 bases in between. The CDR3 sequence: CATSRDEGYEQYF. Written as DNA, the CDR3 is TGTGCCACCAGCAGAGACGAGGGCTACGAGCAGTACTTC.

The genes are TRBV19 and TRBJ1-2, with TRBD1 identical over 11 bases. J lost 8 bases, V lost 3 bases, and 11 bases had no gene match. This CDR3 has 16 amino acids. From germline, CDR1 is LNHDA and CDR2 SQIVND (reference sequence). The CDR3 loop reads CASSMGQGVPRDGYTF. CDR3 nucleotide sequence: TGTGCCAGTAGTATGGGACAGGGGGTGCCGAGGGACGGCTACACCTTC.

The J gene is TRBJ1-4, the V gene TRBV27, with 7 bases identical to TRBD1. Germline loops: CDR1 MNHEY, CDR2 SMNVEV (reference sequence). CDR3 size: 14 residues. Trimming took 5 bases from V and 4 from J; bases not matched to a gene: 4. This CDR3 reads CASSRDSFNEKLFF. CDR3 DNA: TGTGCCAGCAGTAGGGACAGCTTTAATGAAAAACTGTTTTTT.

The chain couples TRBV4-3 to TRBJ2-3, with D possibly called TRBD1 or TRBD2 (6 bases each). This CDR3 region has 15 residues. V was shortened by 0 bases and J by 7 bases, with 14 bases between the two germline ends. CDR1 is LGHNA and CDR2 is YSLEER in the germline V gene. The CDR3 here is CASSQETRGRNTQYF. The CDR3 DNA is TGCGCCAGCAGCCAAGAAACGAGGGGGAGGAATACGCAGTATTTT.

The rearrangement links TRBV4-1 to TRBJ1-1, with D possibly TRBD1 on 5 matching bases. Trimming removed 4 bases at V and 1 base at J, with 19 bases between. Germline assignment: CDR1 MGHRA and CDR2 YSYEKL. This CDR3 contains 17 residues. CDR3 region: CASSPRTRQRSNTEAFF. CDR3 nucleotides: TGCGCCAGCAGCCCAAGAACCAGACAGAGATCGAACACTGAAGCTTTCTTT.

There are a few counts of this clone. The chain couples TRBV30 to TRBJ1-6; D is possibly TRBD1 (6 bases). Trimming left V 0 bases short and J 14 bases short, with 20 bases between. In germline, CDR1 is GTSNPN, CDR2 SVGIG (reference sequence). This CDR3 comprises 15 residues. The CDR3 spells CAWSVTQGGGEALHF. CDR3 bases: TGTGCCTGGAGTGTAACACAGGGCGGCGGTGAGGCCCTCCACTTT.

The rearrangement links TRBV7-8 to TRBJ2-5, with 11 bases lining up with TRBD2. Trimming removed 5 bases from V and 1 base from J; junction bases left unmatched: 3. The CDR3 totals 15 residues. Germline-derived CDR1 and CDR2 are SGHVS and FQNEAQ. Here the CDR3 DNA reads TGTGCCAGCAGCCATAGCGGGGGGGCCCAAGAGACCCAGTACTTC. It translates to CASSHSGGAQETQYF.

The chain links TRBV2 to TRBJ1-1; 9 nucleotides align to TRBD1. This CDR3 is built from 14 residues. Germline trimming cut 4 bases from V and 1 base from J; bases unmatched to any gene: 1. Germline V lookup: CDR1 SNHLY, CDR2 FYNNEI. This chain's CDR3 is CASSGTGENTEAFF. As DNA, the CDR3 is TGTGCCAGCAGTGGGACAGGGGAGAACACTGAAGCTTTCTTT.